This TCR beta chain was observed in a study of cytomegalovirus exposure and HLA in healthy donors. The PCR ran on 60 Vbeta and 13 Jbeta primers. TCRdb keeps only in-frame clones here, not all; method: immunoSEQ multiplex PCR. The sample lists about 59,000 clones, roughly four fifths seen once, with more than 1.5% in the top ten. This CDR3 region has 13 residues. The germline gives CDR1 SGHRS, CDR2 YFSETQ. V dropped 7 bases and J dropped 7; count of bases not matched to a gene: 9. The rearrangement links TRBV5-1 to TRBJ2-7, with TRBD1 matching 9 bases. The receptor's source is a human donor in good health. Sequenced: PBMCs. The CDR3 loop is CASGQGPKGEQYF. CDR3 DNA sequence: TGCGCCAGCGGACAGGGGCCCAAGGGGGAGCAGTACTTC.